This is a list of T cell receptor beta chains from one sample in a study of blood T cell repertoires in COVID-19. TCRdb keeps only in-frame clones here, not all; method: immunoSEQ multiplex PCR. The sample has about 380,000 clones; around 85% are singletons. Sequenced input: peripheral blood. All receptors come from a woman between 18 and 29 years old with acute or convalescent COVID-19. Both conserved end residues are part of each CDR3. The D gene is left open where the match is weak. Clone size is given for some rows only: seen once, a few or many times, or a class if the clone is expanded.

V	D	size	J	CDR3	DNA
TRBV6-5	TRBD1	.	TRBJ1-2	CASSPGQGGYGYTF	TGTGCCAGCAGCCCCGGACAGGGTGGCTATGGCTACACCTTC
TRBV7-9	.	.	TRBJ1-4	CASSRVADNEKLFF	TGTGCCAGCAGCAGGGTGGCCGATAATGAAAAACTGTTTTTT
TRBV18	TRBD1	once	TRBJ2-1	CASSLGQGAYNEQFF	TGTGCCAGCTCACTAGGACAGGGGGCCTACAATGAGCAGTTCTTC
TRBV20-1	TRBD2	once	TRBJ2-7	CSGLADYEQYF	TGCAGTGGGCTAGCGGACTACGAGCAGTACTTC
TRBV5-6	TRBD1	few	TRBJ2-3	CASSIGTASTDTQYF	TGTGCCAGCAGCATAGGGACAGCTAGCACAGATACGCAGTATTTT
TRBV11-2	.	.	TRBJ1-1	CATKTQNTEAFF	TGTGCCACCAAAACTCAGAACACTGAAGCTTTCTTT
TRBV13	.	.	TRBJ1-4	CASSFNSRRSEKLFF	TGTGCCAGCAGCTTTAATTCTAGGAGGTCCGAAAAACTGTTTTTT
TRBV5-1	.	.	TRBJ1-1	CASSPDYTEAFF	TGCGCCAGCAGCCCAGATTACACTGAAGCTTTCTTT
TRBV27	.	few	TRBJ2-5	CASSSPKYQETQYF	TGTGCCAGCAGCTCCCCTAAGTACCAAGAGACCCAGTACTTC
TRBV12-3/TRBV12-4	.	.	TRBJ1-2	CASSLNLADGYTF	TGTGCCAGCAGTTTAAATCTTGCGGATGGCTACACCTTC
TRBV24-1	TRBD1	.	TRBJ2-3	CATSDWTGRTDTQYF	TGTGCCACCAGTGACTGGACAGGGCGAACAGATACGCAGTATTTT
TRBV2	TRBD1	.	TRBJ1-4	CASSEGFGQGEKLFF	TGTGCCAGCAGTGAGGGCTTTGGACAGGGGGAAAAACTGTTTTTT
TRBV20-1	.	.	TRBJ1-1	CSATPAEAFF	TGCAGTGCTACCCCCGCTGAAGCTTTCTTT
TRBV2	TRBD1	.	TRBJ1-4	CASSEAAGGGEKLFF	TGTGCCAGCAGTGAAGCCGCAGGGGGCGGCGAAAAACTGTTTTTT
TRBV28	.	.	TRBJ2-1	CASSLFPVTGSGEQFF	TGTGCCAGCAGCCTCTTTCCGGTAACAGGGTCCGGTGAGCAGTTCTTC
TRBV6-2/TRBV6-3	TRBD1	.	TRBJ1-1	CASSTFRGSTEAFF	TGTGCCAGCAGTACTTTCAGGGGGTCCACTGAAGCTTTCTTT
TRBV5-4	TRBD2	.	TRBJ2-5	CASSPPSGVQETQYF	TGTGCCAGCAGCCCTCCTAGCGGAGTCCAAGAGACCCAGTACTTC
TRBV7-7	TRBD2	.	TRBJ2-1	CASSPTSVGNPNEQFF	TGTGCCAGCAGCCCGACTAGCGTGGGAAATCCGAATGAGCAGTTCTTC
TRBV19	.	.	TRBJ2-3	CASRRAEADTQYF	TGTGCCAGTAGGCGGGCGGAGGCAGATACGCAGTATTTT
TRBV24-1	TRBD1	.	TRBJ1-5	CATSETGDNSQPQHF	TGTGCCACCAGTGAGACAGGGGATAATAGTCAGCCCCAGCATTTT
TRBV6-1	TRBD1	.	TRBJ1-5	CASSARRTGNSNQPQHF	TGTGCCAGCAGTGCTCGGCGGACAGGTAATAGCAATCAGCCCCAGCATTTT
TRBV24-1	TRBD1	.	TRBJ2-3	CATSDPDRVGKYF	TGTGCCACCAGTGACCCCGACAGGGTCGGAAAGTATTTT
TRBV19	TRBD2	.	TRBJ2-1	CASRGLGSYNEQFF	TGTGCCAGTAGGGGACTAGGCTCCTACAATGAGCAGTTCTTC
TRBV27	TRBD1	.	TRBJ2-7	CASRTGGLEQYF	TGTGCCAGCAGGACAGGGGGTCTGGAGCAGTACTTC
TRBV10-3	TRBD1	.	TRBJ1-2	CAISERDREGYTF	TGTGCCATCAGTGAGAGGGACAGGGAAGGCTACACCTTC
TRBV27	.	.	TRBJ1-4	CASSHGRTNEKLFF	TGTGCCAGCAGCCATGGGAGGACTAATGAAAAACTGTTTTTT
TRBV29-1	.	few	TRBJ1-1	CSVIQEVNTEAFF	TGCAGCGTGATACAGGAAGTGAACACTGAAGCTTTCTTT
TRBV28	.	.	TRBJ2-7	CASSRDSFDEQYF	TGTGCCAGCAGCCGGGACTCCTTCGACGAGCAGTACTTC
TRBV4-2	.	.	TRBJ2-7	CASSQEGAGPSYEQYF	TGTGCCAGCAGCCAAGAAGGGGCGGGGCCCTCCTACGAGCAGTACTTC
TRBV5-4	TRBD1	.	TRBJ1-1	CASTKNRGGTEAFF	TGTGCCAGCACTAAAAACAGGGGCGGGACTGAAGCTTTCTTT
TRBV24-1	.	.	TRBJ2-3	CATSAVTDTQYF	TGTGCCACCAGTGCCGTAACAGATACGCAGTATTTT
TRBV10-3	.	once	TRBJ1-5	CAISERAIQGNQPQHF	TGTGCCATCAGTGAGCGCGCCATCCAGGGGAATCAGCCCCAGCATTTT
TRBV30	TRBD1	.	TRBJ1-6	CAWSFTGADNSPLHF	TGTGCCTGGAGTTTTACAGGGGCTGATAATTCACCCCTCCACTTT
TRBV28	TRBD2	.	TRBJ2-5	CASREGRETQYF	TGTGCCAGCCGGGAGGGGAGAGAGACCCAGTACTTC
TRBV7-2	.	.	TRBJ2-7	CASSGQRYEQYF	TGTGCCAGCAGCGGACAGCGGTACGAGCAGTACTTC
TRBV13	TRBD1	.	TRBJ2-1	CASSRQGDEQFF	TGTGCCAGCAGTAGACAGGGAGATGAGCAGTTCTTC
TRBV4-1	.	.	TRBJ2-7	CASSQDTGGTARSYEQYF	TGCGCCAGCAGCCAAGATACCGGCGGGACAGCGAGATCCTACGAGCAGTACTTC
TRBV30	.	.	TRBJ2-2	CAWSVWPSGELFF	TGTGCCTGGAGTGTCTGGCCAAGCGGGGAGCTGTTTTTT
TRBV5-1	TRBD2	.	TRBJ2-5	CASSWELAGVSETQYF	TGCGCCAGCAGCTGGGAACTAGCGGGAGTAAGTGAGACCCAGTACTTC
TRBV5-6	TRBD1	.	TRBJ1-6	CASSTDRGSDSPLHF	TGTGCCAGCAGCACCGACAGGGGGTCGGATTCACCCCTCCACTTT
TRBV5-4	.	.	TRBJ1-1	CASSLDRAAAFF	TGTGCCAGCAGCTTGGACAGGGCCGCAGCTTTCTTT
TRBV5-4	TRBD1	once	TRBJ1-3	CASSTPGQGTGNTIYF	TGTGCCAGCAGCACACCGGGACAGGGAACCGGAAACACCATATATTTT
TRBV2	.	.	TRBJ1-3	CASSESGRENTIYF	TGTGCCAGCAGTGAATCGGGAAGAGAAAACACCATATATTTT
TRBV5-1	TRBD2	.	TRBJ2-1	CASSLALAGSSYNEQFF	TGCGCCAGCAGCTTGGCGCTAGCGGGAAGCTCCTACAATGAGCAGTTCTTC
TRBV19	.	.	TRBJ1-1	CASQGAQGLGMNTEAFF	TGTGCCAGTCAAGGGGCTCAGGGGCTCGGAATGAACACTGAAGCTTTCTTT
TRBV6-5	.	.	TRBJ2-1	CASGGLDEQFF	TGTGCCAGCGGAGGTTTGGATGAGCAGTTCTTC
TRBV7-3	.	.	TRBJ2-1	CASSLNGGPTYNEQFF	TGTGCCAGCAGCTTAAACGGGGGGCCTACCTACAATGAGCAGTTCTTC
TRBV28	.	.	TRBJ2-1	CASSLLGIPNEQFF	TGTGCCAGCAGTTTGCTCGGGATTCCCAATGAGCAGTTCTTC
TRBV10-2	.	.	TRBJ2-5	CASRDKARETQYF	TGCGCCAGCAGAGACAAGGCCCGAGAGACCCAGTACTTC
TRBV7-3	TRBD2	.	TRBJ2-7	CASSLSSGESYEQYF	TGTGCCAGCAGCTTGAGTAGCGGGGAGTCCTACGAGCAGTACTTC
TRBV3-1/TRBV3-2	TRBD2	.	TRBJ2-3	CASSQESGRTDTQYF	TGTGCCAGCAGCCAAGAAAGCGGGAGGACAGATACGCAGTATTTT
TRBV2	.	.	TRBJ2-2	CASSPQGTANTGELFF	TGTGCCAGCAGCCCTCAGGGCACGGCGAACACCGGGGAGCTGTTTTTT
TRBV7-8	.	.	TRBJ1-2	CASSLTGRGYTF	TGTGCCAGCAGCCTGACAGGACGAGGCTACACCTTC
TRBV6-1	TRBD2	once	TRBJ2-7	CASSGLAGGSSYEQYF	TGTGCCAGCAGTGGACTAGCGGGGGGGAGCTCCTACGAGCAGTACTTC
TRBV11-2	TRBD2	.	TRBJ2-3	CASSSRMGEGRTQYF	TGTGCCAGCAGCTCCCGTATGGGGGAGGGCCGCACGCAGTATTTT